One and the same sample provided the 9 T cell receptor beta chains below, sequenced in a study of cytomegalovirus exposure and HLA in healthy donors. Researchers ran the PCR with 60 Vbeta and 13 Jbeta primers. Profiled with immunoSEQ multiplex PCR; TCRdb holds only in-frame clones, not every one. Among 150,000 to 200,000 clones listed, 65% to 90% were seen once. Sequenced material: PBMCs. These TCRs come from a man aged 50 to 59 in good health and CMV-seropositive.

This chain uses TRBV28 with TRBJ2-3, with 11 positions matching TRBD2. The CDR3 consists of 22 residues. From germline, CDR1 is MDHEN and CDR2 SYDVKM. After removal of 2 bases from V and 6 bases from J, the junction contained 25 bases not matched to a gene. CDR3 bases: TGTGCCAGCAGTTTAAAATGGGCGGGCAGGGCTGTCACTAGCGGGAGTCTGGATACGCAGTATTTT. Its protein product is CASSLKWAGRAVTSGSLDTQYF.

This chain links TRBV28 with TRBJ2-1, with D possibly TRBD2 on 5 matching bases. Trimming pared 4 bases from V and 8 bases from J, leaving 9 bases between. There are 12 residues in the CDR3. Germline assignment: CDR1 MDHEN and CDR2 SYDVKM. Written as DNA, the CDR3 is TGTGCCAGCAGTTGGCCGGGGTATGAGCAGTTCTTC. It translates to CASSWPGYEQFF.

The chain recombines TRBV29-1 with TRBJ2-3; tentative D call: TRBD1 (5 bases). The CDR3 totals 14 residues. Germline lookup yields CDR1 SQVTM and CDR2 ANQGSEA. V was clipped by 3 bases and J by 1 base, with 11 bases between them. DNA for the CDR3: TGCAGCGTTGAGGGCAGGGTCGGCACAGATACGCAGTATTTT. It translates to CSVEGRVGTDTQYF.

The chain recombines TRBV5-1 with TRBJ2-2; D may be TRBD1 (8 bases). V lost 2 bases to trimming and J lost 7 bases, with 12 bases between them. From germline, CDR1 is SGHRS and CDR2 YFSETQ. CDR3 length equals 14 residues. The CDR3, as DNA: TGCGCCAGCAGCTTACAGGGGGGGATCGGGGAGCTGTTTTTT. Translated: CASSLQGGIGELFF. The variable domain in full, completed from reference TRBV5-1 and TRBJ2-2, reads KAGVTQTPRYLIKTRGQQVTLSCSPISGHRSVSWYQQTPGQGLQFLFEYFSETQRNKGNFPGRFSGRQFSNSRSEMNVSTLELGDSALYLCASSLQGGIGELFFGEGSRLTVL.

This chain connects TRBV7-2 to TRBJ2-3; 7 bases fit TRBD1. From germline, CDR1 is SGHTA and CDR2 FQGNSA. The CDR3 length is 15 residues. V was clipped by 3 bases and J by 5 bases; unmatched bases: 8. The CDR3 DNA reads TGTGCCAGCAGCTTTAGCGAGGGGGCCAGAGATACGCAGTATTTT. This encodes CASSFSEGARDTQYF. Full variable domain (remainder filled in from reference TRBV7-2 and TRBJ2-3): GAGVSQSPSNKVTEKGKDVELRCDPISGHTALYWYRQSLGQGLEFLIYFQGNSAPDKSGLPSDRFSAERTGGSVSTLTIQRTQQEDSAVYLCASSFSEGARDTQYFGPGTRLTVL.

The chain couples TRBV11-2 to TRBJ1-1, with a weak D call TRBD1 (5 bases). The CDR3 has 13 amino acids. The V and J ends lost 4 bases and 5 bases respectively, with 11 bases between them. Per germline, CDR1 SGHAT and CDR2 FQNNGV. For the CDR3, the DNA is TGTGCCAGCAGCTGGGGGGAAGTAACTGAAGCTTTCTTT. Amino acid sequence: CASSWGEVTEAFF.

The gene calls are TRBV5-4 and TRBJ1-4; 7 positions agree with TRBD1. V gave up 0 bases and J gave up 1 base; unmatched junction bases: 0. The germline V gene has CDR1 SGHNT and CDR2 YYREEE (reference sequence). The CDR3 is 15 residues long. The CDR3 region has the DNA TGTGCCAGCAGCTTGGACAGGGGAACTAATGAAAAACTGTTTTTT. Translation: CASSLDRGTNEKLFF.

This clone was counted only a few times. The V and J genes are TRBV18 and TRBJ2-6; D is unresolved. This CDR3 is 16 amino acids long. Germline V CDR1 and CDR2: KGHSH, LQKENI. Trimming took 0 bases from V and 2 from J, leaving 8 bases between them. Here the CDR3 DNA reads TGTGCCAGCTCACCACCGAGTAATACTGGGGCCAACGTCCTGACTTTC. It specifies CASSPPSNTGANVLTF. The entire variable domain, with the rest obtained from reference TRBV18 and TRBJ2-6, is as follows: NAGVMQNPRHLVRRRGQEARLRCSPMKGHSHVYWYRQLPEEGLKFMVYLQKENIIDESGMPKERFSAEFPKEGPSILRIQQVVRGDSAAYFCASSPPSNTGANVLTFGAGSRLTVL.

This chain links TRBV6-6 with TRBJ2-5, with TRBD1 identical over 7 bases. The CDR3 contains 15 residues. Germline V CDR1 and CDR2: MNHNY, SVGAGI (reference sequence). V lost 0 bases, J lost 3 bases, and 4 bases stayed unmatched. CDR3: CASSYSRDRKETQYF. DNA for the CDR3: TGTGCCAGCAGTTACTCTCGGGACAGAAAAGAGACCCAGTACTTC.